Presented here are 18 T cell receptor beta chains from one specimen sequenced in a study of human T cells and chemical hapten exposure. Time point noted: patch test 1, 2 weeks after DPC sensitization. The treatment here: therapeutic diphenylcyclopropenone sensitization with weekly scalp DPC. TCRdb called the RACE reads again in MiXCR, with one record for every CDR3 protein. The table records more than 65,000 distinct CDR3 sequences, about 8% of them present only once. The material was whole blood, obtained in connection with sensitization to the hapten diphenylcyclopropenone (DPC). The receptors were gathered from a young woman with alopecia areata. Some clones in this sample may be carry-over from other donors' samples.

Ten or more counts support this clonotype. The chain employs TRBV3-1 and TRBJ2-3, with TRBD1 identical over 7 bases. J gave up 5 bases and V 3 bases, and 8 bases lay outside the gene matches. The CDR3 runs 15 residues. From germline, CDR1 is LGHDT and CDR2 YNNKEL (reference sequence). CDR3 region: CASSHRGGPEDTQYF. As DNA, the CDR3 is TGTGCCAGCAGCCACCGAGGGGGCCCAGAAGATACGCAGTATTTT.

V is TRBV29-1 and J is TRBJ1-5; a possible D gene is TRBD1 (5 bases). This CDR3 has 13 residues. The germline gives CDR1 SQVTM, CDR2 ANQGSEA. The ends were cut back, 2 bases at V and 4 bases at J, with 9 bases in the middle. The CDR3 region has the DNA TGCAGCGTTGAAAGACAGACTAATCAGCCCCAGCATTTT. Amino acids: CSVERQTNQPQHF.

Only a few counts were recorded for this clonotype. CDR3 loop: CASSQDLAASTDTQYF. In DNA form, the CDR3 reads TGTGCCAGCAGCCAAGATTTAGCGGCTAGCACAGATACGCAGTATTTT. The rearrangement links TRBV3-1 to TRBJ2-3, with D possibly being TRBD2 (6 bases). The V and J ends lost 0 bases and 0 bases respectively, with 10 bases between them. The CDR3 is 16 amino acids. Germline loops: CDR1 LGHDT, CDR2 YNNKEL (reference sequence).

In its sample, this clonotype was seen many times. The junction does not match germline at one end; this may be a read error. This chain connects TRBV4-2 to TRBJ2-2; the D gene is possibly TRBD1 (5 bases). The CDR3 loop spans 15 amino acids. CDR1 is LGHNA, CDR2 YNFKEQ, per germline. The CDR3 loop reads CASSQEGVNSGELFF. The CDR3 DNA follows: TGTGCCAGCAGCCAAGAAGGGGTGAACAGCGGGGAGCTGTTTTTT.

The rearrangement links TRBV20-1 to TRBJ1-1; D is unresolved. Trimming shortened V by 5 bases and J by 1 base, and 20 bases separated the two germline ends. CDR1 DFQATT and CDR2 SNEGSKA come from the germline V gene (reference sequence). The CDR3 covers 16 residues. The chain's CDR3 is CSAPHSAGAWNTEAFF. Here the CDR3 DNA reads TGCAGTGCTCCCCATTCGGCGGGAGCGTGGAACACTGAAGCTTTCTTT.

This clonotype appeared many times. The chain links TRBV20-1 to TRBJ1-4, with D unclear. The CDR3 is made up of 14 amino acids. CDR1 is DFQATT, CDR2 SNEGSKA, per germline (reference sequence). Trimming took 1 base from V and 2 from J, leaving 8 bases between them. The CDR3 protein is CSARGHGTNEKLFF. The CDR3 DNA reads as TGCAGTGCTAGAGGTCACGGTACTAATGAAAAACTGTTTTTT.

This clonotype was observed a handful of times. Just one base apart from a much larger clone, this may be a read error. The V and J genes are TRBV20-1 and TRBJ2-5, with TRBD2 matching 10 bases. Trimming at V came to 3 bases and at J to 5 bases, leaving 9 bases not matched to a gene. Germline CDR1 DFQATT, CDR2 SNEGSKA (reference sequence). The CDR3 is 15 residues long. CDR3 sequence: CSASRKRGGLETQYF. CDR3 in DNA: TGCAGTGCTAGTCGTAAGCGGGGGGGTCTCGAGACCCAGTACTTC.

On this clonotype: A much bigger clone sits one base away, suggesting this may be a read error. V and J are TRBV6-4 and TRBJ1-1; D not certain. Germline V gives CDR1 MRHNA, CDR2 SNTAGT. Trimming pared 10 bases from V and 0 bases from J, leaving 15 bases between. The CDR3 is made up of 14 amino acids. The CDR3 reads CANKSEVMNTEAFF. For the CDR3, the DNA is TGTGCCAACAAGTCAGAGGTAATGAACACTGAAGCTTTCTTT.

This clonotype showed up many times. This CDR3 is CSALDRLTHHNTDTQYF. CDR3 DNA: TGCAGTGCCCTAGACAGGCTTACCCACCATAACACAGATACGCAGTATTTT. This rearrangement joins TRBV20-1 to TRBJ2-3, with a tentative D call TRBD1 (6 bases). The germline V gene encodes CDR1 DFQATT and CDR2 SNEGSKA (reference sequence). CDR3 length: 17 residues. V dropped 6 bases and J dropped 2 bases, with 24 bases sitting between them.

This clonotype appeared a few times. The CDR3 here is CASSLRDREGYTF. The CDR3, as DNA: TGTGCCAGTAGTCTCCGGGACAGGGAGGGCTACACCTTC. The gene calls are TRBV19 and TRBJ1-2; 9 nucleotides align to TRBD1. The CDR3 loop spans 13 amino acids. The V gene end was trimmed by 5 bases and the J gene end by 8 bases; junction bases not matched to a gene: 6. Germline V gene lookup returns CDR1 LNHDA and CDR2 SQIVND (reference sequence).

This clonotype was picked up many times. The chain couples TRBV18 to TRBJ1-5; the D is unclear. The germline CDR1 and CDR2 sequences are KGHSH and LQKENI. The V end lost 3 bases, the J end lost 3 bases, and 9 bases lay between the germline ends. This CDR3 is 14 amino acids long. The CDR3 bases are TGTGCCAGCTCACCGGTCAGTGTCAATCAGCCCCAGCATTTT. This sequence encodes CASSPVSVNQPQHF.

A few counts support this clonotype. Here the CDR3 DNA reads TGTGCCAGCTCGATTCTAGCGGGGGGCGTTTACGAGCAGTACTTC. Residues: CASSILAGGVYEQYF. The chain carries TRBV6-5 and TRBJ2-7, with TRBD2 identical over 11 bases. Unmatched junction bases numbered 10, after V lost 8 bases and J lost 4 bases. This CDR3 comprises 15 residues. The germline gives CDR1 MNHEY, CDR2 SVGAGI.

This clonotype was recorded many times. This rearrangement joins TRBV18 to TRBJ1-5; D perhaps matches TRBD1 (6 bases). The CDR3 is made up of 15 amino acids. Trimming took 2 bases from V and 6 from J, leaving 14 bases between them. Germline loops: CDR1 KGHSH, CDR2 LQKENI. CDR3 sequence: CASSPETGRSQPQHF. The DNA for the CDR3 is TGTGCCAGCTCACCAGAAACAGGGAGGAGTCAGCCCCAGCATTTT.

The rearrangement joins TRBV5-1 to TRBJ2-5; unclear D gene. Germline CDR1 reads SGHRS; CDR2 reads YFSETQ. The CDR3 is made up of 12 amino acids. V lost 0 bases and J 6 bases, leaving 6 bases between the germline ends. The CDR3 spells CASSLASKTQYF. In DNA, the CDR3 is TGCGCCAGCAGCTTGGCCTCAAAGACCCAGTACTTC.

This clonotype turned up a few times. The CDR3 nucleotides are TGTGCCAGCTCACTCATGACAGGGTCGACGAACACTGAAGCTTTCTTT. Its translation: CASSLMTGSTNTEAFF. V usage is TRBV18 and J usage is TRBJ1-1; TRBD1 agrees at 7 bases. The CDR3 totals 16 residues. Germline CDR1 and CDR2: KGHSH and LQKENI. Germline trimming cut 4 bases from V and 1 base from J; bases unmatched to any gene: 9.

The V call is TRBV19, the J call TRBJ1-4; TRBD1 matches at 7 bases. Germline V gene sequence: CDR1 LNHDA, CDR2 SQIVND (reference sequence). The CDR3 has 16 residues. V lost 10 bases, J lost 4 bases, and 15 bases stayed unmatched. The CDR3 protein is CATSDRVVAGNEKLFF. CDR3 DNA: TGTGCCACATCAGACAGGGTGGTCGCGGGTAATGAAAAACTGTTTTTT.

This clonotype was counted ten times or more. The chain carries TRBV29-1 and TRBJ2-4, with D possibly TRBD2 on 5 matching bases. The V end lost 4 bases, the J end lost 9 bases, and 19 bases lay between the germline ends. CDR1 and CDR2 (germline): SQVTM, ANQGSEA. The CDR3 spans 14 residues. In nucleotides, the CDR3 is TGCAGCGTTGTTGTGAGGGCAGATGTTGGCATTCAGTACTTC. Amino acid sequence: CSVVVRADVGIQYF.

The V gene is TRBV7-2, the J gene TRBJ2-3; the match to TRBD1 covers 8 bases. V shed 5 bases, J shed 2 bases, and the junction held 6 bases outside the gene matches. Germline V lookup: CDR1 SGHTA, CDR2 FQGNSA. The CDR3 has 15 amino acids. CDR3 in amino acids: CASSIWTGSTDTQYF. The CDR3 DNA follows: TGTGCCAGCAGCATATGGACAGGGTCCACAGATACGCAGTATTTT.